This T cell receptor beta chain was identified in a study of shared clonotypes between healthy human individuals. This clone was recorded once. Germline assignment: CDR1 GTSNPN and CDR2 SVGIG (reference sequence). Trimming cost V 5 bases and J 5 bases; bases outside gene matches: 17. CDR3 length: 16 amino acids. Produced via immunoSEQ multiplex PCR; TCRdb's table is partial and in-frame only. The sample carries 1.5 million to 1.9 million clones, 98% recorded once. Sample: naive CD4+ T cells sorted from blood. Described subset: CD45RA+ positively selected. V is TRBV30 and J is TRBJ2-5; 7 positions match TRBD2. This TCR was sampled from a man in his thirties or forties in good health. The CDR3 nucleotides are TGTGCCTGGGGGAAAAGCGGGACGTTCTTCGGGGAGACCCAGTACTTC. Amino acid sequence: CAWGKSGTFFGETQYF.